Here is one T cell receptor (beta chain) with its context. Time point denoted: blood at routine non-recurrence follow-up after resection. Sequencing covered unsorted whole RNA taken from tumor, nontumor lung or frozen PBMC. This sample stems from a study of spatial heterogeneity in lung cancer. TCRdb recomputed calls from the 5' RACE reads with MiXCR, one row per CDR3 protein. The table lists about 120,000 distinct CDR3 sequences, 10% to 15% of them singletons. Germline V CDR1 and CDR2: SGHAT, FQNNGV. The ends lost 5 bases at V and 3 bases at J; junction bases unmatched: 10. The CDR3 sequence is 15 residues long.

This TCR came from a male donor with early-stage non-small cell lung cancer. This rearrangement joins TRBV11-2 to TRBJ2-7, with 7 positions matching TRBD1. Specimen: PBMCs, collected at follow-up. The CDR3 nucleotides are TGTGCCAGCAGCGTACCTCACAGGGGCAGCTACGAGCAGTACTTC. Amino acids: CASSVPHRGSYEQYF.